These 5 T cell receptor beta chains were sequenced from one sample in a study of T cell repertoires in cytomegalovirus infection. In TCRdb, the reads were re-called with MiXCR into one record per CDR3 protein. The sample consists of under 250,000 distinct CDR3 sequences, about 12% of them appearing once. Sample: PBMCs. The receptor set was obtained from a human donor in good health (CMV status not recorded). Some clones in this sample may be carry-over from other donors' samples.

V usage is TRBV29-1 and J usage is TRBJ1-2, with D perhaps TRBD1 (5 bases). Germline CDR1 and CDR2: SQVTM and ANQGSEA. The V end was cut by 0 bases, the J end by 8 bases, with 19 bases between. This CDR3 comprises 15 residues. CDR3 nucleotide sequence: TGCAGCGTTGAAGATGCGGGGGGGAAGGGTAAAGGCTACACCTTC. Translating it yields CSVEDAGGKGKGYTF.

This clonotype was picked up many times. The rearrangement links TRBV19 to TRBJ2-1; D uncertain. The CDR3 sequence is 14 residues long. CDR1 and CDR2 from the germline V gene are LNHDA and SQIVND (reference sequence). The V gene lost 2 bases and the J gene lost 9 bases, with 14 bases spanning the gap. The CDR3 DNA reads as TGTGCCAGTAGTATATCAGGAGACTTGAGTGAGCAGTTCTTC. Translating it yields CASSISGDLSEQFF.

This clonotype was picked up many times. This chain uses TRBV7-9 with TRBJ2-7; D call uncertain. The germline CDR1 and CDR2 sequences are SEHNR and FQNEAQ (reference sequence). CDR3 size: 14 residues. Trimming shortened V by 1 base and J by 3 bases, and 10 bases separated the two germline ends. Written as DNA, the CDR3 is TGTGCCAGCAGCTTAGGCGCCGCTGGCTACGAGCAGTACTTC. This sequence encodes CASSLGAAGYEQYF.

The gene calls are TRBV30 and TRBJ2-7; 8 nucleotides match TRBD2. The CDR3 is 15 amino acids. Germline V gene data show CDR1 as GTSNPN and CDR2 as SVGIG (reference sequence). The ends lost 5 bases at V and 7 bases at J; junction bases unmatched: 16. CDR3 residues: CAWDQGLGETSEQYF. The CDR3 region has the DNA TGTGCCTGGGACCAGGGACTAGGCGAAACGAGTGAGCAGTACTTC.

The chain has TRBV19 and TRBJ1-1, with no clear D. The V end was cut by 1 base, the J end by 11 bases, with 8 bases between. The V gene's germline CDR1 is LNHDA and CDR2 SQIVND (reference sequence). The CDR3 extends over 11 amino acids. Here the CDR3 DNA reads TGTGCCAGTAGTATAGCTAGGGCGGCTTTCTTT. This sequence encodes CASSIARAAFF. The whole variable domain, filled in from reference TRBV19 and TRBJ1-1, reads DGGITQSPKYLFRKEGQNVTLSCEQNLNHDAMYWYRQDPGQGLRLIYYSQIVNDFQKGDIAEGYSVSREKKESFPLTVTSAQKNPTAFYLCASSIARAAFFGQGTRLTVV.